This T cell receptor (beta chain) emerged from a study of post-analysis software for immune sequencing data. Researchers reported that TCR beta cDNA libraries carried unique molecular identifiers. TCRdb reprocessed the PCR reads with MiXCR, giving one entry per CDR3 protein. The table shows 700,000 to 800,000 distinct CDR3 sequences, with 25% to 30% occurring only once. The CDR3 spans 16 residues. Germline CDR1 SEHNR, CDR2 FQNEAQ (reference sequence). After removal of 4 bases from V and 0 bases from J, the junction contained 7 bases not matched to a gene. The table lists this clonotype with a few counts. Antigen specificity is unknown. Findings and caveats of the study: Five TRBV segments appeared more often in patients than in controls, and TRBV5-6, TRBV5-1 and TRBV20-1 were among these.

The sequencing input was blood. The chain is built from TRBV7-9 and TRBJ2-3; 7 positions agree with TRBD2. This TCR came from a girl between 5 and 17 years old with multiple sclerosis. CDR3 nucleotides: TGTGCCAGCAGCTCGAACCTAGCGGCTAGCACAGATACGCAGTATTTT. It codes for CASSSNLAASTDTQYF.